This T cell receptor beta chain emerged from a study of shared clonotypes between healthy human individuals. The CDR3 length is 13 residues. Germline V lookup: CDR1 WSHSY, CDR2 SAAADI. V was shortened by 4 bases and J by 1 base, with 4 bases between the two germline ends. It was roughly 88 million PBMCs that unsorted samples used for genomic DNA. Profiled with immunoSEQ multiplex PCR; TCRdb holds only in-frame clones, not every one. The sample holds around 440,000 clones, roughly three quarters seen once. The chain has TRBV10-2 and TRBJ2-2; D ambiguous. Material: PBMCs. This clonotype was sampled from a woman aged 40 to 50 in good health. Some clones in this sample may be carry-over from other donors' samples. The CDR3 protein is CASSAGNTGELFF. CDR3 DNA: TGCGCCAGCAGTGCGGGGAACACCGGGGAGCTGTTTTTT.